This T cell receptor (beta chain) comes out of a study of T-cell reconstitution after alpha-beta-depleted transplantation in children. General observations from the study: High day-60 TCRbeta diversity in some patients came from surviving recipient T cells and thymic progenitors.

Unique molecular identifiers were incorporated during preparation of the TCRbeta library. MiXCR, run by TCRdb on the PCR reads, gives a single entry per CDR3 protein. The sample consists of hundreds of thousands of distinct CDR3 sequences, 10% to 15% of them appearing once. About this clonotype itself: What it recognizes is unknown.

Per the germline V gene, CDR1 is SGHDN and CDR2 is FVKESK. Trimming took off 4 bases at V and 0 bases at J, with 16 bases between the two ends. The CDR3 has 17 amino acids. The clonotype originates from a male patient between 10 and 17 years old who had a stem cell transplant for acute myeloid leukemia, so the T cells may come from the graft donor. Source: PBMCs, mostly from graft donor cells, taken 360 days after TCRalphabeta/CD19-depleted stem cell transplant. This chain links TRBV14 with TRBJ1-3; perhaps TRBD1 as D (5 bases). The CDR3 loop is CASSLPGPFYSGNTIYF. CDR3 DNA: TGTGCCAGCAGCCTTCCGGGACCCTTCTACTCTGGAAACACCATATATTTT.